These 20 T cell receptor beta chains were sequenced from one sample in a study of beta chain features in type 1 diabetes. Study-level results: Researchers report that Type 1 diabetes patients had moderately but significantly shorter TCRB CDR3s across all four CD4+ subsets.

Reverse transcription of all isolated RNA meant that expressed TCRB transcripts were sequenced. TCRdb keeps only in-frame clones here, not all; method: immunoSEQ multiplex PCR. Found here are 600,000 or so clones, around an eighth of them singletons; the top ten hold approximately 0.11%. These receptors' targets are unknown. The material sequenced was naive CD4+ T cells from blood. These receptors originate from a man aged 25 to 40 with type 1 diabetes.

This clone was recorded a few times. The chain recombines TRBV7-6 with TRBJ2-4, with 7 bases that match TRBD1. V lost 3 bases to trimming and J lost 4 bases; unmatched junction nucleotides: 0. The CDR3 is 13 residues long. Germline CDR1 is SGHVS and CDR2 is FNYEAQ. CDR3 sequence reads: CASSLDRKNIQYF. The CDR3 DNA sequence: TGTGCCAGCAGCTTGGACAGGAAAAACATTCAGTACTTC.

V gene TRBV10-3 combines with J gene TRBJ2-7; D is uncertain. V was shortened by 2 bases and J by 2 bases, with 10 bases between the two germline ends. The length of the CDR3 is 14 residues. The germline V gene has CDR1 ENHRY and CDR2 SYGVKD. CDR3 sequence reads: CAISEGYSTYEQYF. The CDR3 DNA follows: TGTGCCATCAGTGAGGGCTACTCAACCTACGAGCAGTACTTC.

This clone was counted between two and nine times. The rearrangement uses TRBV6-5 and TRBJ2-7, with D possibly matching TRBD1 (6 bases). Trimming shortened V by 2 bases and J by 2 bases, and 13 bases separated the two germline ends. The CDR3 has 15 amino acids. Germline V gene sequence: CDR1 MNHEY, CDR2 SVGAGI. The DNA for the CDR3 is TGTGCCAGCAGTTACCAGGGGACGGAGACCTACGAGCAGTACTTC. Protein product: CASSYQGTETYEQYF.

This clone was seen a few times. The V and J genes are TRBV5-1 and TRBJ1-6; TRBD1 aligns across 8 bases. Germline CDR1 and CDR2: SGHRS and YFSETQ. V trimming: 2 bases; J trimming: 6 bases; junction bases outside the gene matches: 7. The CDR3 sequence is 16 residues long. The CDR3 DNA reads TGCGCCAGCAGCTTACCAGGGGGCGCATTTAATTCACCCCTCCACTTT. Translation: CASSLPGGAFNSPLHF. The entire variable domain, with the rest obtained from reference TRBV5-1 and TRBJ1-6, is as follows: KAGVTQTPRYLIKTRGQQVTLSCSPISGHRSVSWYQQTPGQGLQFLFEYFSETQRNKGNFPGRFSGRQFSNSRSEMNVSTLELGDSALYLCASSLPGGAFNSPLHFGNGTRLTVT.

V and J are TRBV14 and TRBJ1-6; 7 positions agree with TRBD1. Germline V CDR1 and CDR2: SGHDN, FVKESK. The CDR3 is made up of 13 amino acids. J gave up 11 bases and V 2 bases, and 3 bases lay outside the gene matches. The CDR3 DNA is TGTGCCAGCAGCCAACAGGGGGATACACCCCTCCACTTT. As protein: CASSQQGDTPLHF.

This rearrangement joins TRBV5-1 to TRBJ2-3; 9 positions agree with TRBD1. The V gene end was trimmed by 1 base and the J gene end by 6 bases; junction bases not matched to a gene: 6. The germline V gene encodes CDR1 SGHRS and CDR2 YFSETQ. This CDR3 spans 15 amino acids. The CDR3 is CASSLTGGVLDTQYF. In DNA form, the CDR3 reads TGCGCCAGCAGCTTGACAGGGGGCGTGTTGGATACGCAGTATTTT.

The CDR3 DNA sequence: TGTGCCAGCAGCTCGACAGGGGGCGAAACGCAGTATTTT. It is translated as CASSSTGGETQYF. This chain joins TRBV5-4 and TRBJ2-3; 10 bases are shared with TRBD1. This CDR3 has 13 amino acids. Germline loops: CDR1 SGHNT, CDR2 YYREEE (reference sequence). Losses at the gene ends were 3 bases for V and 9 bases for J; bases not matched to a gene: 4.

The rearrangement uses TRBV7-2 and TRBJ1-4; weak D call: TRBD1 (6 bases). The length of the CDR3 is 18 residues. The V end lost 6 bases, the J end lost 7 bases, and 27 bases lay between the germline ends. Germline lookup yields CDR1 SGHTA and CDR2 FQGNSA. CDR3 sequence: CASSLISGTPLSLEKLFF. CDR3 in DNA: TGTGCCAGCAGTTTGATTTCCGGGACACCTTTATCCCTTGAAAAACTGTTTTTT.

This clone was counted only a few times. CDR3 amino acids: CSVREGRGNNSPLHF. The CDR3 DNA is TGCAGCGTTCGCGAAGGCCGAGGGAATAATTCACCCCTCCACTTT. This chain joins TRBV29-1 and TRBJ1-6; D is unresolved. CDR3 length equals 15 residues. Germline CDR1 SQVTM, CDR2 ANQGSEA. Trimming shortened V by 5 bases and J by 5 bases, and 16 bases separated the two germline ends.

This chain joins TRBV7-8 and TRBJ2-7; D gene ambiguous. The CDR3 runs 15 residues. Between the trimmed V and J ends, which lost 2 bases and 0 bases, there was a span of 11 bases. Germline lookup yields CDR1 SGHVS and CDR2 FQNEAQ. Here the CDR3 DNA reads TGTGCCAGCAGCTTACTTTCCGCGAGCTCCTACGAGCAGTACTTC. Protein product: CASSLLSASSYEQYF.

This clone has just a few counts. J is TRBJ1-1 and V is TRBV23-1; 7 bases map to TRBD1. TRBV23-1 is sorted into the ORF group, with uncertain function. The CDR3 runs 19 residues. Trimming removed 9 bases from V and 6 bases from J; junction bases left unmatched: 28. Here the CDR3 reads CASSYTRVTGTRGRSEAFF. In DNA form, the CDR3 reads TGCGCCAGTTCATACACCCGTGTGACAGGGACACGAGGAAGGTCTGAAGCTTTCTTT.

The chain has TRBV25-1 and TRBJ1-2; possible D gene TRBD1, 5 bases. Per germline, CDR1 MGHDK and CDR2 SYGVNS. The CDR3 runs 17 residues. V lost 1 base, J lost 8 bases, and 23 bases lay in between. Here the CDR3 reads CASSESGEVGRTAGYTF. The CDR3 nucleotides read TGTGCCAGCAGTGAATCTGGTGAGGTGGGACGGACGGCAGGCTACACCTTC.

The genes are TRBV4-3 and TRBJ2-3; tentative D call: TRBD1 (6 bases). CDR3 length: 19 residues. Germline V gene lookup returns CDR1 LGHNA and CDR2 YSLEER. The ends were cut back, 2 bases at V and 0 bases at J, with 21 bases in the middle. CDR3 in amino acids: CASSQMGQAGDISTDTQYF. The CDR3 DNA follows: TGCGCCAGCAGCCAAATGGGCCAGGCAGGGGACATTAGCACAGATACGCAGTATTTT.

Details on this clone: It is unclear where the CDR3 begins or ends on the DNA, so no DNA is shown, and the CDR3 is as TCRdb lists it. This chain uses TRBV5-6 with TRBJ1-2. From germline, CDR1 is SGHDT and CDR2 YYEEEE. The CDR3 contains 18 residues when both ends are counted. CDR3 protein: CASSLVGRGNQFLKGHTF.

The chain has TRBV4-3 and TRBJ2-3; 10 bases are shared with TRBD2. CDR1 is LGHNA, CDR2 YSLEER, per germline. The CDR3 extends over 17 amino acids. Trimming at V came to 3 bases and at J to 0 bases, leaving 6 bases not matched to a gene. This CDR3 reads CASSQSGGAASTDTQYF. The CDR3 DNA is TGCGCCAGCAGCCAGAGCGGGGGGGCCGCGAGCACAGATACGCAGTATTTT.

This clone was seen more than once but under ten times. CDR3 sequence reads: CASSPPGGGDQETQYF. The CDR3 nucleotides read TGTGCCAGCAGCCCCCCCGGGGGAGGAGATCAAGAGACCCAGTACTTC. V usage is TRBV13 and J usage is TRBJ2-5; D is possibly TRBD2 (6 bases). The CDR3 is 16 amino acids. Looked up from germline, CDR1 is PRHDT and CDR2 is FYEKMQ (reference sequence). V was cut by 5 bases and J by 2 bases, with 18 bases left in between.

This chain uses TRBV19 with TRBJ2-1; 9 bases align to TRBD1. The CDR3 consists of 13 residues. In germline, CDR1 is LNHDA, CDR2 SQIVND (reference sequence). V lost 5 bases, J lost 7 bases, and 3 bases stayed unmatched. The CDR3 protein is CASSAGQGNEQFF. CDR3 sequence (DNA): TGTGCCAGTAGTGCCGGACAGGGGAATGAGCAGTTCTTC.

The V and J genes are TRBV29-1 and TRBJ2-3; 9 bases agree with TRBD1. V gave up 5 bases and J gave up 3 bases; unmatched junction bases: 6. From germline, CDR1 is SQVTM and CDR2 ANQGSEA. This CDR3 is 14 amino acids long. CDR3 in DNA: TGCAGCGTTACCGGGACAGGGCAGACAGATACGCAGTATTTT. Its protein product is CSVTGTGQTDTQYF.

V and J are TRBV4-3 and TRBJ2-7; D not certain. Trimming removed 4 bases at V and 1 base at J, with 8 bases between. The CDR3 extends over 13 amino acids. Looked up from germline, CDR1 is LGHNA and CDR2 is YSLEER. The CDR3 DNA follows: TGCGCCAGCAGCCCTGGGCATTCCTACGAGCAGTACTTC. Encoded protein: CASSPGHSYEQYF.

The chain uses TRBV29-1 and TRBJ1-2; D remains unclear. The CDR3 extends over 11 amino acids. Between the trimmed V and J ends, which lost 0 bases and 9 bases, there was a span of 8 bases. The germline V gene has CDR1 SQVTM and CDR2 ANQGSEA. The chain's CDR3 is CSVEDRESYTF. The CDR3 DNA follows: TGCAGCGTTGAAGATCGTGAGAGCTACACCTTC.